This TCR beta chain was documented in a study of CD8+ T cells in alopecia areata. Sorting of CD4+ cells into CD25+CD127- cells was carried out for five patients. Once RNA had been extracted, it was reverse transcribed into cDNA to act as the sequencing template. Sequencing was performed with immunoSEQ multiplex PCR; in TCRdb, only in-frame clones are kept and a portion is missing. The table includes some 14,000 clones, roughly 54% detected once. Trimming pared 3 bases from V and 3 bases from J, leaving 17 bases between. This CDR3 region has 16 residues. CDR1 MNHEY and CDR2 SMNVEV come from the germline V gene (reference sequence). This clone is deemed medium-sized.

The source is a human donor with alopecia areata. The chain carries TRBV27 and TRBJ1-2; D remains ambiguous. Sequenced material: CD4+ Tregs sorted from blood. The CDR3 coding sequence is TGTGCCAGCAGTTTTAGATGGGCCGGAACGCACTATGGCTACACCTTC. Residues: CASSFRWAGTHYGYTF.